This is a list of T cell receptor beta chains from one sample in a study of post-analysis software for immune sequencing data. TCRdb analysed the PCR reads with MiXCR anew, one entry per CDR3 protein. The sample carries about 430,000 distinct CDR3 sequences, more than 30% recorded once. Sequencing was carried out using blood. The receptors originated from a girl aged 2-10 years with multiple sclerosis. The CDR3 runs from the conserved cysteine through the conserved F or W. Fields, in order: clone size, V gene, D gene, J gene, CDR3 DNA, CDR3 protein. A D gene is named only where the DNA matches it firmly. Rows give clone size only sometimes, using once, few, many, or a class for an expanded clone.

.	TRBV29-1	.	TRBJ1-2	TGCAGCGTTGTGGAGAATAACTATGGCTACACCTTC	CSVVENNYGYTF
.	TRBV7-6	.	TRBJ1-2	TGTGCCAGCAGCTTAGCGGAAGGGGTAAACTATGGCTACACCTTC	CASSLAEGVNYGYTF
.	TRBV12-3/TRBV12-4	.	TRBJ2-7	TGTGCCAGCAGCACCGCCGTACTAGTCACCCACGAGCAGTACTTC	CASSTAVLVTHEQYF
.	TRBV6-1	TRBD1	TRBJ1-5	TGTGCCAGCAGTGGACAGGGGGACAATCAGCCCCAGCATTTT	CASSGQGDNQPQHF
once	TRBV12-3/TRBV12-4	.	TRBJ2-7	TGTGCCAGCAGTGCACAGGGCGGTATATACGAGCAGTACTTC	CASSAQGGIYEQYF
few	TRBV24-1	TRBD1	TRBJ1-6	TGTGCCACCAGTGACCACTCCGGGACAGGGCCAGGTGCCGTCTATAATTCACCCCTCCACTTT	CATSDHSGTGPGAVYNSPLHF
.	TRBV20-1	.	TRBJ2-1	TGCAGTACTTTAAACCGACCCCTCGAGCAGTTCTTC	CSTLNRPLEQFF
.	TRBV20-1	.	TRBJ2-7	TGCAGTGCTAGAGGGCCTAACTCGTTCTCCGAGCAGTACTTC	CSARGPNSFSEQYF
.	TRBV7-9	.	TRBJ1-2	TGTGCCAGCAGCTTAATTGAGCGACCAGACTATGGCTACACCTTC	CASSLIERPDYGYTF
few	TRBV5-1	.	TRBJ1-1	TGCGCCAGCAGCTTCTCGGGGTCGAACACTGAAGCTTTCTTT	CASSFSGSNTEAFF
many	TRBV10-3	TRBD2	TRBJ2-7	TGTGCCACCCTGAGTGGTAGCGGGCGGCCCTCTTCCTACGAGCAGTACTTC	CATLSGSGRPSSYEQYF
few	TRBV7-9	TRBD1	TRBJ2-1	TGTGCCAGCAGCCGGACAGGGAACTACAATGAGCAGTTCTTC	CASSRTGNYNEQFF
few	TRBV5-1	.	TRBJ1-2	TGCGCCAGCAGCTTGGTTGAGGGAAGTGGCTACACCTTC	CASSLVEGSGYTF
.	TRBV5-1	.	TRBJ1-4	TGCGCCAGCAGCTTGTCACGCCAGGATGAAAAACTGTTTTTT	CASSLSRQDEKLFF
.	TRBV28	TRBD2	TRBJ2-1	TGTGCCAGCAGTTTGGCCGGGACTAGCGGGGCCCTTGAGCAGTTCTTC	CASSLAGTSGALEQFF
.	TRBV7-2	.	TRBJ2-7	TGTGCCAGCAGCCTAGTCGGGCCTCAATACGAGCAGTACTTC	CASSLVGPQYEQYF
.	TRBV7-9	.	TRBJ1-1	TGTGCCAGCAGCCGGGGCCCTGAAGCTTTCTTT	CASSRGPEAFF
.	TRBV5-1	TRBD2	TRBJ2-7	TGCGCCAGCAGCCCGGGACTAGCGGGAGACGAGCAGTACTTC	CASSPGLAGDEQYF
few	TRBV5-1	.	TRBJ2-1	TGCGCCAGCAGCTTGCGCCGTAAGCAGTTCTTC	CASSLRRKQFF
.	TRBV2	.	TRBJ2-1	TGTGCCAGCAGCCGTGACTATAGGGTCGGGAATGAGCAGTTCTTC	CASSRDYRVGNEQFF
few	TRBV29-1	.	TRBJ2-1	TGCAGCGTGATGACAGTAGGGGTAGAGAATGAGCAGTTCTTC	CSVMTVGVENEQFF
few	TRBV11-1	TRBD1	TRBJ2-5	TGTGCCAGCAGCTTCGGTGTGGGACAGGAGACCCAGTACTTC	CASSFGVGQETQYF
few	TRBV29-1	TRBD2	TRBJ2-1	TGCAGCGAAGGAAAGCGGGGGAGCTCCTACAATGAGCAGTTCTTC	CSEGKRGSSYNEQFF
.	TRBV4-3	.	TRBJ2-5	TGCGCCAGCAGCCAAGTATTAGGGGGAGTGGAGACCCAGTACTTC	CASSQVLGGVETQYF
few	TRBV12-3/TRBV12-4	.	TRBJ1-6	TGTGCCAGCAGTTTGTCACAGGGAGGTTCACCCCTCCACTTT	CASSLSQGGSPLHF
few	TRBV6-5	.	TRBJ2-7	TGTGCCAGCAGTGTCGTTGGACAGACCTACGAGCAGTACTTC	CASSVVGQTYEQYF
.	TRBV4-2	.	TRBJ2-1	TGTGCCAGCAGCCAGACACGAGCCCGAGAGCAGTTCTTC	CASSQTRAREQFF
.	TRBV28	.	TRBJ2-7	TGTGCCAGCAGTAGGGGGGGGTCGGGAAAGGTGATGTACGAGCAGTACTTC	CASSRGGSGKVMYEQYF
.	TRBV12-3/TRBV12-4	.	TRBJ2-7	TGTGCCAGCAGTTTAGACATTTCCCTCTCCTACGAGCAGTACTTC	CASSLDISLSYEQYF
few	TRBV7-8	TRBD2	TRBJ2-3	TGTGCCAGCAGCTTAGCAAAGCGGGAGGCAAAAGATACGCAGTATTTT	CASSLAKREAKDTQYF